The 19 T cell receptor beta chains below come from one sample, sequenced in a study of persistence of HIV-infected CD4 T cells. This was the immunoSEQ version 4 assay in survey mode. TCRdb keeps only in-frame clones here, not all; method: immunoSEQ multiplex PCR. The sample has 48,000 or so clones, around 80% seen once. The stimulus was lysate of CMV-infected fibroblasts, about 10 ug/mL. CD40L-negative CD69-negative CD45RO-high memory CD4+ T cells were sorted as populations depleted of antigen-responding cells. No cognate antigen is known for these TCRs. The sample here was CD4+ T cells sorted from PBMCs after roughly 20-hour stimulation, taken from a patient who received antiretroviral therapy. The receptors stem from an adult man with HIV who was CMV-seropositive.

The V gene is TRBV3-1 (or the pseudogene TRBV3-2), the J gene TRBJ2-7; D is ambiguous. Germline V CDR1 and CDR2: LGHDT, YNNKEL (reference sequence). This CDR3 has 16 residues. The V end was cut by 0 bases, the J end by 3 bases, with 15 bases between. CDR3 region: CASSQDASTALYEQYF. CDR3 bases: TGTGCCAGCAGCCAAGATGCGTCTACAGCCCTCTACGAGCAGTACTTC.

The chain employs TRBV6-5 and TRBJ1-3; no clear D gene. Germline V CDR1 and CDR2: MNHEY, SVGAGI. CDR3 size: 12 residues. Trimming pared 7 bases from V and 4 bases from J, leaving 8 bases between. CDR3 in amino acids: CASTPGGNTIYF. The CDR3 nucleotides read TGTGCCAGCACTCCGGGCGGAAACACCATATATTTT.

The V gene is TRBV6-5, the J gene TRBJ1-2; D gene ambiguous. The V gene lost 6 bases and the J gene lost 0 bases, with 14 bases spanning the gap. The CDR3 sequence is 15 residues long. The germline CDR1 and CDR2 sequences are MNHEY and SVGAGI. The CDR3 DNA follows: TGTGCCAGCAGGGGATTAACCCTGGCTAACTATGGCTACACCTTC. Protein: CASRGLTLANYGYTF.

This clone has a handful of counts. The CDR3 loop reads CSAVWGDTIYF. In DNA form, the CDR3 reads TGCAGCGCCGTCTGGGGTGACACCATATATTTT. The V and J genes are TRBV29-1 and TRBJ1-3; D ambiguous. This CDR3 contains 11 residues. The germline V gene has CDR1 SQVTM and CDR2 ANQGSEA. V lost 7 bases, J lost 8 bases, and 12 bases lay in between.

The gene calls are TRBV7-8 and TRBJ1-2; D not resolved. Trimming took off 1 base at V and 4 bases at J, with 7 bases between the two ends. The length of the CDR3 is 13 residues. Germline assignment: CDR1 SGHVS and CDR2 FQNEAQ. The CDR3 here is CASSLGGSYGYTF. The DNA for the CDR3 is TGTGCCAGCAGCTTAGGGGGTAGCTATGGCTACACCTTC.

The CDR3: CASGLKRDRRYEQFF. CDR3 nucleotides: TGTGCTAGTGGTTTGAAGCGGGATCGCAGGTATGAGCAGTTCTTC. The rearrangement links TRBV12-5 to TRBJ2-1, with TRBD2 identical over 7 bases. V shed 2 bases and J 8 bases; nucleotides not matched to a gene: 9. The CDR3 is 15 amino acids. Germline values: CDR1 LGHNT, CDR2 FRNRAP.

The CDR3 DNA reads TGTGCCAGCAGTTCCGACAGGAACACTGAAGCTTTCTTT. This gives the protein CASSSDRNTEAFF. J is TRBJ1-1 and V is TRBV6-6; TRBD1 is a possible D gene (5 bases). Trimming stripped 4 bases from V and 1 base from J, with 7 bases between. From germline, CDR1 is MNHNY and CDR2 SVGAGI (reference sequence). The CDR3 spans 13 residues.

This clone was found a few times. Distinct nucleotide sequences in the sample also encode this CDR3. CDR3 sequence reads: CASSPDGNYGYTF. The CDR3 DNA sequence: TGTGCCAGCAGCCCGGACGGGAACTATGGCTACACCTTC. The V call is TRBV3-1 (or the pseudogene TRBV3-2), the J call TRBJ1-2; no firm D call. Germline CDR1 LGHDT, CDR2 YNNKEL (reference sequence). V lost 4 bases to trimming and J lost 2 bases, with 8 bases between them. This CDR3 is built from 13 residues.

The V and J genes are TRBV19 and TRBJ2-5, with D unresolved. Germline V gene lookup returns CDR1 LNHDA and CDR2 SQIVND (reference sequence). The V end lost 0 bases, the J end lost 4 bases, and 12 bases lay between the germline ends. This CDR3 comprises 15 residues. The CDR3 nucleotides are TGTGCCAGTAGTATAGATTTCAGTAGGTTAGAGACCCAGTACTTC. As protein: CASSIDFSRLETQYF.

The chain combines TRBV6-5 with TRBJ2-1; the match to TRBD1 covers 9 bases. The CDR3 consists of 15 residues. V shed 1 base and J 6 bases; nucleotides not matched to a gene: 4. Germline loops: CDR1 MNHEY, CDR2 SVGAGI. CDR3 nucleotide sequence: TGTGCCAGCAGTTACTTCGGGACAGGGATCAATGAGCAGTTCTTC. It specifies CASSYFGTGINEQFF.

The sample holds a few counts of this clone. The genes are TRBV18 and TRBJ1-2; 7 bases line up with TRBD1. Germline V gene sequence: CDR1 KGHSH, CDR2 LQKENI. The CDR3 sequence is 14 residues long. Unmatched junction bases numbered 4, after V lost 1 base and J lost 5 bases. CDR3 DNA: TGTGCCAGCTCACCACTCCGGGACAGTTATGGCTACACCTTC. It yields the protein CASSPLRDSYGYTF.

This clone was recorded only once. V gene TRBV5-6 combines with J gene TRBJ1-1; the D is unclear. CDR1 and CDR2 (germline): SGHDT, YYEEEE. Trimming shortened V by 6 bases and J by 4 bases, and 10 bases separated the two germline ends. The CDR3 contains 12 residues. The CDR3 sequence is CASTLHGTEAFF. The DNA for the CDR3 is TGTGCCAGCACCCTGCACGGCACTGAAGCTTTCTTT.

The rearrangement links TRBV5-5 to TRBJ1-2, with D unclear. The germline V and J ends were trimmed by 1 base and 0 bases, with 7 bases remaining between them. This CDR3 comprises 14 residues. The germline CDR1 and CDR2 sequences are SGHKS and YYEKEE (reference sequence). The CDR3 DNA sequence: TGTGCCAGCAGCTTGCAGACTTCTAACTATGGCTACACCTTC. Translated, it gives CASSLQTSNYGYTF. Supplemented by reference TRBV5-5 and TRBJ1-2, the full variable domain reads DAGVTQSPTHLIKTRGQQVTLRCSPISGHKSVSWYQQVLGQGPQFIFQYYEKEERGRGNFPDRFSARQFPNYSSELNVNALLLGDSALYLCASSLQTSNYGYTFGSGTRLTVV.

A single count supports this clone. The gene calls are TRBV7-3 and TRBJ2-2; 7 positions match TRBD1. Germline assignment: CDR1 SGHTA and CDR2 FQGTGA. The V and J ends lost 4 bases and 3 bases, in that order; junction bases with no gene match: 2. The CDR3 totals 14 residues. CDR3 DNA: TGTGCCAGCAGCTCGGGACAGTACACCGGGGAGCTGTTTTTT. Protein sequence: CASSSGQYTGELFF.

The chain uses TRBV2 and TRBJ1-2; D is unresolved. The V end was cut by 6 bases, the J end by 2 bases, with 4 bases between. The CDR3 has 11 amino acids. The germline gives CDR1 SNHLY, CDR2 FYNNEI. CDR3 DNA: TGTGCCAGCAGGGAGAACTATGGCTACACCTTC. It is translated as CASRENYGYTF.

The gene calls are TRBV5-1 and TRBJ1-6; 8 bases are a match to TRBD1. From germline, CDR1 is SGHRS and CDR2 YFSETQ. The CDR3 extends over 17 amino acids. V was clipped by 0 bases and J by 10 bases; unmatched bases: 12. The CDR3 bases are TGCGCCAGCAGCTTGGTGGCAGGGGGCGCGCTCCGGTCACCCCTCCACTTT. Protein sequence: CASSLVAGGALRSPLHF.

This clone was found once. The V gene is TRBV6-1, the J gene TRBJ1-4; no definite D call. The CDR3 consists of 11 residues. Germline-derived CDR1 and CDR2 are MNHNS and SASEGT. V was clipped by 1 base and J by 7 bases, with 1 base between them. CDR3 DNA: TGTGCCAGCAGTGAAGTTGAAAAACTGTTTTTT. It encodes CASSEVEKLFF.

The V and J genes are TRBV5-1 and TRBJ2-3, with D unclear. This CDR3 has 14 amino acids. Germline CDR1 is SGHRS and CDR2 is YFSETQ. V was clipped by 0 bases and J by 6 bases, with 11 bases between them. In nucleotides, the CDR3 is TGCGCCAGCAGCTTGGGCGGCCATGGGGATACGCAGTATTTT. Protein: CASSLGGHGDTQYF.

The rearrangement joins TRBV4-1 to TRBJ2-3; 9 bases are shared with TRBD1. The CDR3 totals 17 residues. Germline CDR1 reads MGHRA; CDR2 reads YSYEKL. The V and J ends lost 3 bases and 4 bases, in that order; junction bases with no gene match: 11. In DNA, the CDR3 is TGCGCCAGCAGCCATAAGTCCGGGACAGGGTACTCAGATACGCAGTATTTT. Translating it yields CASSHKSGTGYSDTQYF.